The clone carrying this T cell receptor (beta chain) was counted between two and nine times. Sequencing involved patients with CD8+CD57+ cell expansion previously shown by flow cytometry. A severe acquired aplastic anemia diagnosis applied to all patients. The data were obtained in a study of CD8+CD57+ T cells in acquired aplastic anemia. Turning to the study itself: Yields of DNA that came from sorted CD4+ and CD8+ cells averaged approximately 3.2 ug.

Germline trimming cut 3 bases from V and 10 bases from J; bases unmatched to any gene: 6. There are 13 residues in the CDR3. In germline, CDR1 is DFQATT, CDR2 SNEGSKA (reference sequence). CDR3 and TCR beta VDJ profiling relied on a genomic DNA template. TCRdb reanalysed the reads using MiXCR and keeps one entry per CDR3 protein. This table holds around 210,000 distinct CDR3 sequences, 50% to 70% found once. The genes are TRBV20-1 and TRBJ2-3, with 11 bases identical to TRBD2. Sequenced input: sorted CD4+, CD8+, or CD8+CD57+ T cells (not recorded which) from PBMCs. The sequence derives from a human donor with aplastic anemia. The CDR3 nucleotides read TGCAGTGCTAGGACTAGCGGGGTTAGTGCGCAGTATTTT. It encodes CSARTSGVSAQYF.